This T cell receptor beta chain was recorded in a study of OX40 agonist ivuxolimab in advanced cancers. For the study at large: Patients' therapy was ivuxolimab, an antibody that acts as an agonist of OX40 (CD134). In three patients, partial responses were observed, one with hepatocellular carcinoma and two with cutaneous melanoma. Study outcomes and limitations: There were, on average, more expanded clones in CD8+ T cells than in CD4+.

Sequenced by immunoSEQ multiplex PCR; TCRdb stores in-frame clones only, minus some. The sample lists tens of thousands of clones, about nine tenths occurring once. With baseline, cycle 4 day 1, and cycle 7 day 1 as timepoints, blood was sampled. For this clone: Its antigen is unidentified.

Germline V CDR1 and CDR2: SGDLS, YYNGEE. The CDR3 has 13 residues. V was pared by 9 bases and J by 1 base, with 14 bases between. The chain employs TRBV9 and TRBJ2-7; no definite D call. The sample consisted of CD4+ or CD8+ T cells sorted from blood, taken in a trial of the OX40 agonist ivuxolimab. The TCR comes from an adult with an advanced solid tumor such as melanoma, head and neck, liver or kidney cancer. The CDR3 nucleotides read TGTGCCAACCCTCAACAGATTTCCTACGAGCAGTACTTC. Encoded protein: CANPQQISYEQYF.